These 29 T cell receptor beta chains share one sample of origin, sequenced in a study of cytomegalovirus exposure and HLA in healthy donors. Researchers ran the PCR with 60 Vbeta and 13 Jbeta primers. Data came from immunoSEQ multiplex PCR; TCRdb stores just in-frame clones and leaves some out. The sample carries fewer than 150,000 clones, about 72% recorded once. The sequenced sample consisted of PBMCs. Receptor source: a man aged 45 to 65 in good health and CMV-seropositive.

This rearrangement joins TRBV5-1 to TRBJ1-2, with D unclear. The CDR3 length is 13 residues. V was shortened by 0 bases and J by 4 bases, with 7 bases between the two germline ends. Germline assignment: CDR1 SGHRS and CDR2 YFSETQ. The CDR3 sequence: CASSLGAAYGYTF. The CDR3 region has the DNA TGCGCCAGCAGCTTGGGGGCAGCCTATGGCTACACCTTC.

The rearrangement links TRBV11-3 to TRBJ2-7, with TRBD1 matching 9 bases. Per germline, CDR1 SGHNT and CDR2 YENEEA. The V and J ends lost 3 bases and 5 bases, in that order; junction bases with no gene match: 8. The CDR3 sequence is 15 residues long. The CDR3 coding sequence is TGTGCCAGCAGCTTCTGGACAGGGGATGCTAACGAGCAGTACTTC. Translating it yields CASSFWTGDANEQYF.

This clone was seen a handful of times. This chain joins TRBV6-1 and TRBJ1-4; a weak D match, TRBD1 (6 bases). Germline CDR1 and CDR2: MNHNS and SASEGT. CDR3 size: 14 residues. Trimming shortened V by 7 bases and J by 6 bases, and 15 bases separated the two germline ends. The CDR3 DNA sequence: TGTGCCAGCAAGGATCAGGGGTGGGATGAAAAACTGTTTTTT. Protein product: CASKDQGWDEKLFF.

The chain employs TRBV11-2 and TRBJ1-2; the match to TRBD1 covers 8 bases. The V gene end was trimmed by 2 bases and the J gene end by 4 bases; junction bases not matched to a gene: 6. Germline CDR1 is SGHAT and CDR2 is FQNNGV. The CDR3 sequence is 15 residues long. In DNA, the CDR3 is TGTGCCAGCAGCTTAACCTGGACAGGGCTCTATGGCTACACCTTC. Translation gives CASSLTWTGLYGYTF.

V usage is TRBV27 and J usage is TRBJ2-7, with 10 bases fitting TRBD2. CDR3 length equals 15 residues. In germline, CDR1 is MNHEY, CDR2 SMNVEV (reference sequence). V shed 4 bases and J 3 bases; nucleotides not matched to a gene: 6. For the CDR3, the DNA is TGTGCCAGCAGTTCTATAGCGGGAGGTGTCTACGAGCAGTACTTC. Amino acids: CASSSIAGGVYEQYF.

The chain is built from TRBV10-1 and TRBJ1-1; 7 bases map to TRBD1. J gave up 4 bases and V 2 bases, and 4 bases lay outside the gene matches. Germline V CDR1 and CDR2: WNHNN, SYGVQD (reference sequence). This CDR3 spans 14 amino acids. The CDR3 region has the DNA TGCGCCAGCAGTGAGAACAGGGGAGGCACTGAAGCTTTCTTT. Translated: CASSENRGGTEAFF.

The chain carries TRBV2 and TRBJ2-4; D is possibly TRBD1 (5 bases). Trimming took off 3 bases at V and 1 base at J, with 7 bases between the two ends. Germline-derived CDR1 and CDR2 are SNHLY and FYNNEI. The CDR3 has 14 amino acids. The CDR3 DNA sequence: TGTGCCAGCAGTGACAGGGCTGCCAAAAACATTCAGTACTTC. Translated, it gives CASSDRAAKNIQYF.

This clone has just a few counts. This CDR3 is CASSIGGRMANYGYTF. The CDR3, as DNA: TGTGCCAGTAGTATAGGAGGCCGGATGGCTAACTATGGCTACACCTTC. The chain carries TRBV19 and TRBJ1-2; D is unclear. Per the germline V gene, CDR1 is LNHDA and CDR2 is SQIVND (reference sequence). Trimming left V 1 base short and J 0 bases short, with 12 bases between. This CDR3 spans 16 amino acids.

The chain employs TRBV5-8 and TRBJ2-2; 8 bases agree with TRBD1. Germline-derived CDR1 and CDR2 are SGHTS and YDEGEE. V shed 1 base and J 6 bases; nucleotides not matched to a gene: 5. The CDR3 has 15 residues. The DNA for the CDR3 is TGTGCCAGCAGCTTGCACAGGGGGTCGGCCGGGGAGCTGTTTTTT. Translated, it gives CASSLHRGSAGELFF.

J is TRBJ2-1 and V is TRBV19, with TRBD2 matching 8 bases. CDR1 is LNHDA, CDR2 SQIVND, per germline (reference sequence). The CDR3 length is 18 residues. V was pared by 1 base and J by 9 bases, with 17 bases of the junction left unmatched. CDR3 amino acids: CASSIAHPTSGPSSEQFF. The CDR3 region has the DNA TGTGCCAGTAGTATAGCACACCCCACTAGCGGTCCGTCTAGTGAGCAGTTCTTC. The full variable domain, with the rest looked up from reference TRBV19 and TRBJ2-1, is DGGITQSPKYLFRKEGQNVTLSCEQNLNHDAMYWYRQDPGQGLRLIYYSQIVNDFQKGDIAEGYSVSREKKESFPLTVTSAQKNPTAFYLCASSIAHPTSGPSSEQFFGPGTRLTVL.

V gene TRBV25-1 combines with J gene TRBJ2-5, with a tentative D call TRBD2 (5 bases). The CDR3 has 12 amino acids. Germline CDR1 is MGHDK and CDR2 is SYGVNS. The germline V and J ends were trimmed by 6 bases and 2 bases, with 7 bases remaining between them. CDR3 amino acids: CASRRVQETQYF. The CDR3 bases are TGTGCCAGCAGGAGGGTACAAGAGACCCAGTACTTC.

This clone showed up just a few times. CDR3 sequence reads: CASSLKTGNYEQYF. CDR3 nucleotide sequence: TGTGCCAGCAGCTTGAAGACAGGGAACTACGAGCAGTACTTC. The V call is TRBV5-4, the J call TRBJ2-7; 7 bases match TRBD1. The ends lost 1 base at V and 3 bases at J; junction bases unmatched: 4. The germline CDR1 and CDR2 sequences are SGHNT and YYREEE (reference sequence). The CDR3 consists of 14 residues.

This chain joins TRBV2 and TRBJ1-5; 7 positions match TRBD1. V was clipped by 6 bases and J by 3 bases; unmatched bases: 5. Germline V lookup: CDR1 SNHLY, CDR2 FYNNEI. The CDR3 is 14 residues long. CDR3 bases: TGTGCCAGCAGCACGGGACAGCTCAATCAGCCCCAGCATTTT. It codes for CASSTGQLNQPQHF.

J is TRBJ2-7 and V is TRBV23-1, with D maybe TRBD1 (5 bases). TRBV23-1 is reported as an ORF; its role is uncertain. This CDR3 is built from 14 residues. With 4 bases removed from V and 4 bases from J, the gap between germline ends came to 14 bases. CDR3 DNA: TGCGCCAGCAGTCCGACAGAAAATAGGTACGAGCAGTACTTC. Its protein is CASSPTENRYEQYF.

This clone is a singleton in its sample. V usage is TRBV18 and J usage is TRBJ2-7; 8 bases align to TRBD2. Germline CDR1 and CDR2: KGHSH and LQKENI. V gave up 3 bases and J gave up 2 bases; unmatched junction bases: 6. The CDR3 runs to 15 residues. CDR3 sequence (DNA): TGTGCCAGCTCACCTCGGGAGGGCTCGACCTACGAGCAGTACTTC. Translated: CASSPREGSTYEQYF.

This chain links TRBV14 with TRBJ2-3; 11 nucleotides align to TRBD2. There are 16 residues in the CDR3. CDR1 is SGHDN, CDR2 FVKESK, per germline. The junction had 7 bases not matched to a gene; V was cut back by 6 bases and J by 2 bases. CDR3 sequence reads: CASRPLAGGSTDTQYF. Here the CDR3 DNA reads TGTGCCAGCAGACCCCTAGCGGGGGGTTCCACAGATACGCAGTATTTT.

V gene TRBV27 combines with J gene TRBJ2-3, with 11 bases fitting TRBD2. This CDR3 contains 15 residues. V trimming: 6 bases; J trimming: 2 bases; junction bases outside the gene matches: 4. The germline gives CDR1 MNHEY, CDR2 SMNVEV (reference sequence). This chain's CDR3 is CASSLTSGTTDTQYF. The CDR3 DNA reads TGTGCCAGCAGCCTGACTAGCGGGACCACAGATACGCAGTATTTT.

V is TRBV10-3 and J is TRBJ2-1, with TRBD1 matching 9 bases. With 6 bases clipped from V and 7 bases from J, the junction kept 4 bases outside the gene matches. The CDR3 has 13 residues. Germline V gene data show CDR1 as ENHRY and CDR2 as SYGVKD. The chain's CDR3 is CAIRWDRENEQFF. In DNA, the CDR3 is TGTGCCATCAGATGGGACAGGGAGAATGAGCAGTTCTTC.

This clone was seen a single time. The chain has TRBV12-1 and TRBJ2-2; the D call in the table, TRBD2, was not verified against the DNA. TRBV12-1 is a documented pseudogene. The CDR3 contains 11 residues. CDR3 coding DNA: TGTGCCAGCAGCTCTACCGGGGAGCTGTTTTTT. Encoded protein: CASSSTGELFF.

The genes are TRBV10-1 and TRBJ2-3; weak D call: TRBD2 (7 bases). This CDR3 is built from 15 residues. The germline V and J ends were trimmed by 4 bases and 3 bases, with 14 bases remaining between them. Germline loops: CDR1 WNHNN, CDR2 SYGVQD (reference sequence). This CDR3 is CASSGPGGPTDTQYF. The CDR3 region has the DNA TGCGCCAGCAGTGGTCCGGGGGGCCCGACAGATACGCAGTATTTT.

This clone was picked up a small number of times. The genes are TRBV5-1 and TRBJ2-1, with 13 bases that match TRBD2. The V and J ends lost 3 bases and 9 bases, in that order; junction bases with no gene match: 9. Germline CDR1 is SGHRS and CDR2 is YFSETQ. CDR3 length: 16 amino acids. The chain's CDR3 is CASSWATSGGAFEQFF. In DNA, the CDR3 is TGCGCCAGCAGCTGGGCCACTAGCGGGGGGGCCTTTGAGCAGTTCTTC.

The chain carries TRBV6-5 and TRBJ1-2, with TRBD1 identical over 7 bases. Trimming cost V 6 bases and J 5 bases; bases outside gene matches: 12. Germline-derived CDR1 and CDR2 are MNHEY and SVGAGI. CDR3 length equals 15 residues. For the CDR3, the DNA is TGTGCCAGCAGCCCTCCAGGGGGAGGTCGGTATGGCTACACCTTC. It codes for CASSPPGGGRYGYTF.

The V gene is TRBV19, the J gene TRBJ2-3; 14 positions agree with TRBD2. V gave up 5 bases and J gave up 0 bases; unmatched junction bases: 7. This CDR3 contains 18 residues. Germline V gene data show CDR1 as LNHDA and CDR2 as SQIVND (reference sequence). The DNA of the CDR3 is TGTGCCAGTAGTTCGCCCGGGACTAGCGGGAGCAGCACAGATACGCAGTATTTT. It translates to CASSSPGTSGSSTDTQYF.

The rearrangement links TRBV6-5 to TRBJ2-7; D possibly corresponds to TRBD1 (5 bases). CDR1 is MNHEY, CDR2 SVGAGI, per germline. The CDR3 totals 14 residues. Trimming took 6 bases from V and 13 from J, leaving 25 bases between them. The CDR3 DNA follows: TGTGCCAGCAGGATGACAGCAACAGTGGGTAGGGGATACTTC. Its protein is CASRMTATVGRGYF.

The chain recombines TRBV7-2 with TRBJ2-2, with 8 bases identical to TRBD2. Per the germline V gene, CDR1 is SGHTA and CDR2 is FQGNSA. The CDR3 runs to 17 residues. Trimming at V came to 3 bases and at J to 4 bases, leaving 10 bases not matched to a gene. CDR3 nucleotides: TGTGCCAGCAGCTTCTTAGCGGGGCAGGCGGGCACCGGGGAGCTGTTTTTT. Protein sequence: CASSFLAGQAGTGELFF.

The rearrangement uses TRBV2 and TRBJ1-1; 12 nucleotides agree with TRBD1. This CDR3 contains 18 residues. Germline trimming cut 3 bases from V and 1 base from J; bases unmatched to any gene: 9. Germline V lookup: CDR1 SNHLY, CDR2 FYNNEI. CDR3: CASSDWRDRGLPNTEAFF. Here the CDR3 DNA reads TGTGCCAGCAGTGACTGGCGGGACAGGGGGCTTCCGAACACTGAAGCTTTCTTT.

This clone has only one observation. This chain joins TRBV12-2 and TRBJ1-2; TRBD1, the table's D call, was not compared with the DNA. TRBV12-2 is a documented pseudogene. This CDR3 has 15 residues. CDR3 residues: CASRLGKQGDYGYTF. CDR3 nucleotide sequence: TGTGCAAGTCGCTTAGGGAAACAGGGGGACTATGGCTACACCTTC.

This sequence joins TRBV5-6 and TRBJ2-3; 9 positions match TRBD1. Germline V CDR1 and CDR2: SGHDT, YYEEEE. This CDR3 spans 16 amino acids. The V gene end was trimmed by 1 base and the J gene end by 4 bases; junction bases not matched to a gene: 7. The CDR3 here is CASSLRSWDRADTQYF. The CDR3 nucleotides read TGTGCCAGCAGCTTGAGGAGTTGGGACAGGGCAGATACGCAGTATTTT.

J is TRBJ2-3 and V is TRBV7-9; TRBD2 might be the D (5 bases). Trimming removed 3 bases at V and 2 bases at J, with 9 bases between. From germline, CDR1 is SEHNR and CDR2 FQNEAQ (reference sequence). This CDR3 is built from 14 residues. DNA for the CDR3: TGTGCCAGCAGCTTCCTCGGGGTCACAGATACGCAGTATTTT. Amino acids: CASSFLGVTDTQYF.